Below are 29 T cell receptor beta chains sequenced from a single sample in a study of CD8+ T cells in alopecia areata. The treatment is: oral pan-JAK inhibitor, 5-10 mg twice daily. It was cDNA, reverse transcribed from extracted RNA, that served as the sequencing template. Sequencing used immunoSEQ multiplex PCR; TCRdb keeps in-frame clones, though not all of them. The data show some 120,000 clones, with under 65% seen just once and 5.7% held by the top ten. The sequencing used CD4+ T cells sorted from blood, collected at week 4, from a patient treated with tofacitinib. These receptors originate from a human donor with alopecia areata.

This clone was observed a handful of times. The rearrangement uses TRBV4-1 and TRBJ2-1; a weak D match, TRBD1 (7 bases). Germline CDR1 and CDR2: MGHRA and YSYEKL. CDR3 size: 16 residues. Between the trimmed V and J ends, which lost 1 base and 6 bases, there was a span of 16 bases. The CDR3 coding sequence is TGCGCCAGCAGCCAAGTCTTCGGGCAGGGGGGCAATGAGCAGTTCTTC. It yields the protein CASSQVFGQGGNEQFF.

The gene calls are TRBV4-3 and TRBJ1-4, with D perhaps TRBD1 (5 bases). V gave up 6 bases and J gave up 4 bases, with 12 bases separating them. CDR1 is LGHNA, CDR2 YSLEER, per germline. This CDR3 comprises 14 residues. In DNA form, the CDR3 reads TGCGCCAGCAGTCCGGGACGGCTTAATGAAAAACTGTTTTTT. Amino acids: CASSPGRLNEKLFF.

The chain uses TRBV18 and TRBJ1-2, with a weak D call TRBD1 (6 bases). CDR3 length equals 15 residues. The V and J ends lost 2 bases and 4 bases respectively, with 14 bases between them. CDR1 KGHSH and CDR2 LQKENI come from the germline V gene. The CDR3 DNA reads TGTGCCAGCTCACCAGAAAGGGGGATCGGCTATGGCTACACCTTC. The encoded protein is CASSPERGIGYGYTF.

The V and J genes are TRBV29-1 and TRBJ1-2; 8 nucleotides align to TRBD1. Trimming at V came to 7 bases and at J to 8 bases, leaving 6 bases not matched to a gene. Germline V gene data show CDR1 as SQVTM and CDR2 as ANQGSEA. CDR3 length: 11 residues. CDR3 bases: TGCAGCGGTACGACAGGGGAAGGCTACACCTTC. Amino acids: CSGTTGEGYTF.

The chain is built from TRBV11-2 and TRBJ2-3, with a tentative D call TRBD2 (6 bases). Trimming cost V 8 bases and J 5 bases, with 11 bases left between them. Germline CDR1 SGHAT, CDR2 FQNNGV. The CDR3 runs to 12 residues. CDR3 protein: CASLVGGDTQYF. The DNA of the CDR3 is TGTGCCAGCCTAGTCGGGGGAGATACGCAGTATTTT. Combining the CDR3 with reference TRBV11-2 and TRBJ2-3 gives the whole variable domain EAGVAQSPRYKIIEKRQSVAFWCNPISGHATLYWYQQILGQGPKLLIQFQNNGVVDDSQLPKDRFSAERLKGVDSTLKIQPAKLEDSAVYLCASLVGGDTQYFGPGTRLTVL.

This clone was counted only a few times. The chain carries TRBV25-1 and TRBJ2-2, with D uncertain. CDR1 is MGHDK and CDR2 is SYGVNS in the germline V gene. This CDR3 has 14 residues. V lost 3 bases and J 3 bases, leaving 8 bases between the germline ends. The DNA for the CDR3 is TGTGCCAGCAGTGAGTTCAGCTACACCGGGGAGCTGTTTTTT. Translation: CASSEFSYTGELFF.

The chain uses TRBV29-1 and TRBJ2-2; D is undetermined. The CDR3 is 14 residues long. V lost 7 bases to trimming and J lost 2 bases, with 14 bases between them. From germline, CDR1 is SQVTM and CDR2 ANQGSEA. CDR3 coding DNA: TGCAGCGCCTACGTTATGGATAACACCGGGGAGCTGTTTTTT. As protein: CSAYVMDNTGELFF.

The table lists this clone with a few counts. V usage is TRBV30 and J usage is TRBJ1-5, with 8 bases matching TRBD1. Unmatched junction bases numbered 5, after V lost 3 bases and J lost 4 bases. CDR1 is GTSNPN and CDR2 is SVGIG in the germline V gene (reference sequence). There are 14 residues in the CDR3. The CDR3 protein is CAWRGTGHNQPQHF. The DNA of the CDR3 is TGTGCCTGGAGGGGGACAGGCCATAATCAGCCCCAGCATTTT.

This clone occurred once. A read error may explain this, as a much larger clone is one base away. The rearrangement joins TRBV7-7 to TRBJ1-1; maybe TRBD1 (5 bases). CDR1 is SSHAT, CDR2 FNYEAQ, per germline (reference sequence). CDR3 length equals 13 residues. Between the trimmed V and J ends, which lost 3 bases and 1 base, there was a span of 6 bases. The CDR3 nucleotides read TGTGCCAGCAGCTTGACAGCGAACACTGAAGCTTTCTTT. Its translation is CASSLTANTEAFF.

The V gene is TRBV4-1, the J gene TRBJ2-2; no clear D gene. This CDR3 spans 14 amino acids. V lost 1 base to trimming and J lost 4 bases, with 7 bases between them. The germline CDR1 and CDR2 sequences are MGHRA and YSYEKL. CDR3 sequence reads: CASSQVAVTGELFF. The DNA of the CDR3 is TGCGCCAGCAGCCAAGTGGCCGTCACCGGGGAGCTGTTTTTT.

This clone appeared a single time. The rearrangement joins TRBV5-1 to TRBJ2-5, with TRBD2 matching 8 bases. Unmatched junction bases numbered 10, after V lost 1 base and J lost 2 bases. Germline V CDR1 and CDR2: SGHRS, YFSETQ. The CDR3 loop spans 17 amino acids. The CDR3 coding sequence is TGCGCCAGCAGCTTGAGTGGGGAACCTAGCGGGCAAGAGACCCAGTACTTC. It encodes CASSLSGEPSGQETQYF.

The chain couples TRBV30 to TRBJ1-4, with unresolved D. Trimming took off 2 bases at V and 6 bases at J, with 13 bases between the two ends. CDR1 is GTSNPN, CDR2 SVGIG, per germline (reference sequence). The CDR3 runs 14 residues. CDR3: CAWSSQIADEKLFF. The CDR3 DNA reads TGTGCCTGGAGTTCACAAATCGCCGATGAAAAACTGTTTTTT.

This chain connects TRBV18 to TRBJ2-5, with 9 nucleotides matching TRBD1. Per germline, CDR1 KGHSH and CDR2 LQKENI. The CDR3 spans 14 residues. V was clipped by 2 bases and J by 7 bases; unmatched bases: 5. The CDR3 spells CASSPTGQGATQYF. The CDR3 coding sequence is TGTGCCAGCTCACCAACGGGACAGGGCGCGACCCAGTACTTC.

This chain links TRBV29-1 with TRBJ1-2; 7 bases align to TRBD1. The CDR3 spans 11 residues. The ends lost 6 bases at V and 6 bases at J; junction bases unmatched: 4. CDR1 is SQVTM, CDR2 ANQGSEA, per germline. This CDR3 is CSVATGNGYTF. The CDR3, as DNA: TGCAGCGTCGCGACAGGGAATGGCTACACCTTC.

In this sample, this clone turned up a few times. This CDR3 reads CSVSRDTGTRRFEQYF. The CDR3 coding sequence is TGCAGCGTTTCTCGCGATACCGGGACTCGCCGGTTCGAGCAGTACTTC. This sequence joins TRBV29-1 and TRBJ2-7, with a tentative D call TRBD2 (6 bases). The CDR3 length is 16 residues. V shed 5 bases and J shed 6 bases, with 26 bases lying between them. Germline values: CDR1 SQVTM, CDR2 ANQGSEA.

CDR3 in amino acids: CASSFFSTDTQYF. The CDR3, as DNA: TGTGCCAGCAGCTTTTTTTCCACAGATACGCAGTATTTT. The rearrangement uses TRBV7-2 and TRBJ2-3; D unclear. This CDR3 has 13 residues. The germline CDR1 and CDR2 sequences are SGHTA and FQGNSA. V was clipped by 3 bases and J by 2 bases, with 6 bases between them.

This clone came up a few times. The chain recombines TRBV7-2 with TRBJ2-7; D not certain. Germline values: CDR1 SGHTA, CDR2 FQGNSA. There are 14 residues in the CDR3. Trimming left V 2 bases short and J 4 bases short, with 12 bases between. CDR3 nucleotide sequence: TGTGCCAGCAGCTTAAATCGCGTCGCTTACGAGCAGTACTTC. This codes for CASSLNRVAYEQYF.

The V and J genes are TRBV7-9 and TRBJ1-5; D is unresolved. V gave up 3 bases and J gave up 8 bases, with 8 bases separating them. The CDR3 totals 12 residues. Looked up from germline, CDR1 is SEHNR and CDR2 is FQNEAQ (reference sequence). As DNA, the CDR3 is TGTGCCAGCAGCTTGGGGTTGGAGCCCCAGCATTTT. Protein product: CASSLGLEPQHF. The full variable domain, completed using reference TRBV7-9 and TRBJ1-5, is DTGVSQNPRHKITKRGQNVTFRCDPISEHNRLYWYRQTLGQGPEFLTYFQNEAQLEKSRLLSDRFSAERPKGSFSTLEIQRTEQGDSAMYLCASSLGLEPQHFGDGTRLSIL.

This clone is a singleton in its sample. CDR3 sequence: CASSLEGVKETQYF. The CDR3 coding sequence is TGTGCCAGCAGCCTAGAGGGAGTTAAAGAGACCCAGTACTTC. The chain is built from TRBV28 and TRBJ2-5; D possibly corresponds to TRBD2 (5 bases). The CDR3 is made up of 14 amino acids. V dropped 6 bases and J dropped 3 bases, with 14 bases sitting between them. CDR1 is MDHEN and CDR2 is SYDVKM in the germline V gene.

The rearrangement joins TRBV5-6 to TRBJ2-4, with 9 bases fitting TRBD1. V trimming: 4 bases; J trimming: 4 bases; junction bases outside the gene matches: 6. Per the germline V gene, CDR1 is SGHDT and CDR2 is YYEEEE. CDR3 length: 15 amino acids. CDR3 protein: CASSALTGGKNIQYF. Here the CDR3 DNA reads TGTGCCAGCAGCGCCCTGACAGGGGGAAAAAACATTCAGTACTTC.

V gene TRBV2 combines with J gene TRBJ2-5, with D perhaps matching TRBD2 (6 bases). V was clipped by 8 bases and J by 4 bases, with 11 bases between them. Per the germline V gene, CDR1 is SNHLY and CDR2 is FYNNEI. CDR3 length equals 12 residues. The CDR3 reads CASELAAETQYF. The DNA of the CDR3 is TGTGCCAGCGAGTTAGCGGCAGAGACCCAGTACTTC.

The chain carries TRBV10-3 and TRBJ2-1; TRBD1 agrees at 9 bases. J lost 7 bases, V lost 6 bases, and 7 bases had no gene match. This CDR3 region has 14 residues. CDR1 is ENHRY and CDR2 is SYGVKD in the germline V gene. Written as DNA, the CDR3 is TGTGCCATCAGGCCGGGACAGGGCAGGAATGAGCAGTTCTTC. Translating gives CAIRPGQGRNEQFF.

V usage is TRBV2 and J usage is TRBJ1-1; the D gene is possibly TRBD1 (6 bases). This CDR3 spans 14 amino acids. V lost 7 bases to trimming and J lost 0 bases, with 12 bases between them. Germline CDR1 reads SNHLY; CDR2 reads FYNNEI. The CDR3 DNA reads TGTGCCAGCACATGGACAGCAATGAACACTGAAGCTTTCTTT. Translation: CASTWTAMNTEAFF.

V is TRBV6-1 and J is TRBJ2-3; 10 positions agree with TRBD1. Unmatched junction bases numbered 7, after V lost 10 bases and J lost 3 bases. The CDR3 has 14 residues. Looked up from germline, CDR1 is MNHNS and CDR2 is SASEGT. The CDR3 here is CAITGQGITDTQYF. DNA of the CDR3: TGTGCCATAACGGGACAGGGGATTACAGATACGCAGTATTTT.

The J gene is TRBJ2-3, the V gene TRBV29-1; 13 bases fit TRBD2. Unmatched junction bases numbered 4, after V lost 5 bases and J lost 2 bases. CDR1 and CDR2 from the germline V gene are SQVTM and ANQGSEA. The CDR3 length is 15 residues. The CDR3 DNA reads TGCAGCGTTCTGACTAGCGGGGGGTCCACAGATACGCAGTATTTT. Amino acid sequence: CSVLTSGGSTDTQYF.

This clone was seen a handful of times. The DNA for the CDR3 is TGTGCCAGCAGTGATGCGGTAGGACGCATAAATGAGCAGTTCTTC. This gives the protein CASSDAVGRINEQFF. The V gene is TRBV2, the J gene TRBJ2-1; D uncertain. V was pared by 3 bases and J by 7 bases, with 16 bases between. The CDR3 totals 15 residues. Germline CDR1 and CDR2: SNHLY and FYNNEI.

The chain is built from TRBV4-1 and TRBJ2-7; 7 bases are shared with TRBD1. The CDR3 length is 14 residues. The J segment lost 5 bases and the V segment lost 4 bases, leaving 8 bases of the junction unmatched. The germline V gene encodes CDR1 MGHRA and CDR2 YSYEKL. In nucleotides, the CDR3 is TGCGCCAGCAGCCTTTCGGGACAGCTAGACGAGCAGTACTTC. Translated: CASSLSGQLDEQYF.

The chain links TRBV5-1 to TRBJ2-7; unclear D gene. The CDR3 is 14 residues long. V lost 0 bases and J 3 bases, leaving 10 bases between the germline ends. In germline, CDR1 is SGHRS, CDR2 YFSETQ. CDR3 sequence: CASSLEGTVYEQYF. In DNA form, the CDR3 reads TGCGCCAGCAGCTTGGAAGGCACGGTCTACGAGCAGTACTTC.

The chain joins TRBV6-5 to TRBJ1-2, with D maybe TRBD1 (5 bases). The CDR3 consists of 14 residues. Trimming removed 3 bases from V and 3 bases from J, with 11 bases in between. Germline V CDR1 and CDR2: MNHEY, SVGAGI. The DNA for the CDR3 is TGTGCCAGCAGTTATGTGGGCAGGGACTATGGCTACACCTTC. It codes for CASSYVGRDYGYTF.